The entry that follows covers one T cell receptor (beta chain) sequence. Other DNA sequences in the sample encode the same CDR3. Here immunoSEQ multiplex PCR was the method, and the copy in TCRdb shows in-frame clones only, minus some. The table includes about 320,000 clones, more than 75% detected once. Assignment of participants to cohorts was predicated upon participant-reported clinical history. This specimen comes from a study of blood T cell repertoires in COVID-19. Germline values: CDR1 SEHNR, CDR2 FQNEAQ (reference sequence). This CDR3 region has 15 residues. The junction had 1 base not matched to a gene; V was cut back by 0 bases and J by 1 base.

This receptor was obtained from a woman aged 18-35 years who had recovered from COVID-19. The J gene is TRBJ1-1, the V gene TRBV7-9; 8 bases agree with TRBD1. Sequencing input: PBMCs or T cells enriched from blood (not recorded which). The CDR3: CASSLAQGGNTEAFF. DNA of the CDR3: TGTGCCAGCAGCTTAGCACAGGGGGGGAACACTGAAGCTTTCTTT.